Below are 4 T cell receptor beta chains sequenced from a single sample in a study of human T cells and chemical hapten exposure. Each CDR3 protein is one row after TCRdb ran MiXCR on the RACE reads. The sample carries tens of thousands of distinct CDR3 sequences, around 9.6% recorded once. As for time point: pre-sensitization, week 0. This sample's treatment: therapeutic diphenylcyclopropenone sensitization with weekly scalp DPC. The sequencing here drew on whole blood, taken in connection with sensitization to the hapten diphenylcyclopropenone (DPC). The receptors come from a woman in her thirties or forties with alopecia areata. Some clones in this sample may be carry-over from other donors' samples.

This clonotype was picked up many times. The chain employs TRBV29-1 and TRBJ2-7; no clear D. CDR1 and CDR2 (germline): SQVTM, ANQGSEA. The ends were cut back, 4 bases at V and 5 bases at J, with 18 bases in the middle. The CDR3 has 14 residues. In DNA form, the CDR3 reads TGCAGCGTTGCCCCAAACACCCCTCTCCACGAGCAGTACTTC. Translating gives CSVAPNTPLHEQYF.

V usage is TRBV19 and J usage is TRBJ1-2; no firm D call. V was cut by 5 bases and J by 5 bases, with 18 bases left in between. CDR3 length equals 15 residues. From germline, CDR1 is LNHDA and CDR2 SQIVND (reference sequence). In nucleotides, the CDR3 is TGTGCCAGTAGTCCGAGATGGGGTGGGGATTATGGCTACACCTTC. Its translation: CASSPRWGGDYGYTF.

This chain connects TRBV10-3 to TRBJ2-1, with D maybe TRBD2 (6 bases). Per germline, CDR1 ENHRY and CDR2 SYGVKD. The length of the CDR3 is 17 residues. The ends were cut back, 4 bases at V and 7 bases at J, with 23 bases in the middle. DNA of the CDR3: TGTGCCATCAGTGCCCCACGGGGCGGGACTCGAGATAATGAGCAGTTCTTC. Translated: CAISAPRGGTRDNEQFF.

This clonotype was counted many times. The chain is built from TRBV21-1 and TRBJ1-3. TRBV21-1 is described as a pseudogene. This CDR3 spans 17 amino acids. This chain's CDR3 is CASSRGLTALAENTIYF. The CDR3 DNA sequence: TGTGCCAGCAGCAGAGGGTTAACAGCGCTAGCGGAAAACACCATATATTTT.